Below, 5 T cell receptor beta chains from the same sample are listed, as sequenced in a study of Ad26.COV2.S vaccination and SARS-CoV-2 variants. The treatment is: approximately 18 received Ad26.COV2.S at low or high dose, single or two shots; 5 received placebo; per-sample allocation not given. Sampling was performed 63 days after the first vaccine or placebo injection. Libraries were prepared by immunoSEQ multiplex PCR; TCRdb keeps only in-frame clonotypes and omits some of them. The data hold approximately 300,000 clones, with around four fifths observed a single time. Source: peripheral blood, taken in a trial of Ad26.COV2.S vaccine versus placebo. All receptors derive from a person aged 18-65 years who received the Ad26.COV2.S COVID-19 vaccine or a placebo.

The V call is TRBV7-9, the J call TRBJ1-4; no clear D gene. The CDR3 contains 17 residues. Per the germline V gene, CDR1 is SEHNR and CDR2 is FQNEAQ (reference sequence). Trimming stripped 1 base from V and 5 bases from J, with 17 bases between. For the CDR3, the DNA is TGTGCCAGCAGCTTAGGAGGCAGCCTACGCCTCAATGAAAAACTGTTTTTT. This gives the protein CASSLGGSLRLNEKLFF.

The chain carries TRBV24-1 and TRBJ2-1; TRBD1 is a possible D gene (6 bases). CDR1 and CDR2 from the germline V gene are KGHDR and SFDVKD. The germline V and J ends were trimmed by 0 bases and 6 bases, with 14 bases remaining between them. The CDR3 extends over 16 amino acids. The CDR3 region is CATSDLRGPGVNEQFF. The CDR3 nucleotides read TGTGCCACCAGTGATTTGAGAGGGCCAGGGGTCAATGAGCAGTTCTTC.

The chain is built from TRBV5-4 and TRBJ2-5; D not resolved. Trimming removed 3 bases from V and 0 bases from J, with 6 bases in between. Germline CDR1 reads SGHNT; CDR2 reads YYREEE (reference sequence). The CDR3 extends over 13 amino acids. The CDR3 region is CASSSEYQETQYF. The CDR3 region has the DNA TGTGCCAGCAGCTCAGAATACCAAGAGACCCAGTACTTC.

The V gene is TRBV3-1 (or the pseudogene TRBV3-2), the J gene TRBJ1-6; 9 positions match TRBD1. Unmatched junction bases numbered 5, after V lost 4 bases and J lost 10 bases. The CDR3 runs 14 residues. CDR1 is LGHDT and CDR2 is YNNKEL in the germline V gene (reference sequence). CDR3 in amino acids: CASSLGQGTSPLHF. The DNA of the CDR3 is TGTGCCAGCAGCCTTGGACAGGGGACCTCACCCCTCCACTTT.

The V gene is TRBV7-9, the J gene TRBJ2-7, with 9 bases fitting TRBD1. V gave up 5 bases and J gave up 2 bases; unmatched junction bases: 7. The CDR3 is 15 amino acids. CDR1 is SEHNR, CDR2 FQNEAQ, per germline (reference sequence). CDR3 sequence (DNA): TGTGCCAGCAGCCACCCGGACAGGGGCACCTACGAGCAGTACTTC. Protein sequence: CASSHPDRGTYEQYF.